This T cell receptor (beta chain) was profiled in a study of OX40 agonist ivuxolimab in advanced cancers. Study-wide results and caveats: In a subset of nonresponders, normalized T-cell clonal expansion was also low.

The CDR3 consists of 15 residues. Germline CDR1 reads SGHAT; CDR2 reads FQNNGV. Worth noting for this clone: No antigen is known for it. The junction and the germline gene differ at one end; a read error may be behind it.

Clones were sequenced by immunoSEQ multiplex PCR, and TCRdb holds only the in-frame ones, with some missing. The sample shows more than 45,000 clones, about 81% of them seen only once. This rearrangement joins TRBV11-2 to TRBJ2-7, with a weak D call TRBD1 (5 bases). Sample: CD4+ or CD8+ T cells sorted from blood, taken in a trial of the OX40 agonist ivuxolimab. The receptor comes from an adult with an advanced solid tumor such as melanoma, head and neck, liver or kidney cancer. The chain's CDR3 is CAGSSPRVSPYEQYF. In DNA form, the CDR3 reads TGTGCCGGCAGCTCCCCCAGGGTATCCCCCTACGAGCAGTACTTC.